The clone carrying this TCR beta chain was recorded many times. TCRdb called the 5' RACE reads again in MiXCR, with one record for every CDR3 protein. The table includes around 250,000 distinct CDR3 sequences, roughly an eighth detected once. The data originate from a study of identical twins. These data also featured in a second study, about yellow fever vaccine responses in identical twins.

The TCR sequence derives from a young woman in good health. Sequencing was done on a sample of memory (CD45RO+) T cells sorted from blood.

The CDR3 DNA sequence: TGTGCCAGCAGTTACTCGAACTCACAGGGGGCCGGCACCGGGGAGCTGTTTTTT. Residues: CASSYSNSQGAGTGELFF. The genes are TRBV6-5 and TRBJ2-2; 9 bases align to TRBD1. The V and J ends lost 0 bases and 4 bases, in that order; junction bases with no gene match: 9. CDR3 size: 18 residues. CDR1 is MNHEY and CDR2 is SVGAGI in the germline V gene.